A single TCR beta chain is shown here with its context. This study enrolled people aged 18 to 89 from approximately 24 US geographic areas. Symptom resolution, clearance, or two negative PCRs marked the recovered donors of Cohort 3. This CDR3 contains 13 residues. The V gene lost 6 bases and the J gene lost 6 bases, with 13 bases spanning the gap. Looked up from germline, CDR1 is KGHSH and CDR2 is LQKENI. Assay used: immunoSEQ multiplex PCR; TCRdb lists only in-frame clones, some missing. This table has roughly 250,000 clones, roughly 86% appearing once. These data belong to a study of blood T cell repertoires in COVID-19. At the level of the study: Donors in the United States, Italy and Spain gave samples during acute or convalescent COVID-19.

Input material: PBMCs or T cells enriched from blood (not recorded which). This chain connects TRBV18 to TRBJ2-3, with D unclear. The receptor comes from a woman between 45 and 60 years old who had recovered from COVID-19. The CDR3 protein is CASSPGSRDTQYF. In nucleotides, the CDR3 is TGTGCCAGCTCCCCCGGTTCCCGGGATACGCAGTATTTT. Together with reference TRBV18 and TRBJ2-3, the CDR3 gives the full variable domain: NAGVMQNPRHLVRRRGQEARLRCSPMKGHSHVYWYRQLPEEGLKFMVYLQKENIIDESGMPKERFSAEFPKEGPSILRIQQVVRGDSAAYFCASSPGSRDTQYFGPGTRLTVL.